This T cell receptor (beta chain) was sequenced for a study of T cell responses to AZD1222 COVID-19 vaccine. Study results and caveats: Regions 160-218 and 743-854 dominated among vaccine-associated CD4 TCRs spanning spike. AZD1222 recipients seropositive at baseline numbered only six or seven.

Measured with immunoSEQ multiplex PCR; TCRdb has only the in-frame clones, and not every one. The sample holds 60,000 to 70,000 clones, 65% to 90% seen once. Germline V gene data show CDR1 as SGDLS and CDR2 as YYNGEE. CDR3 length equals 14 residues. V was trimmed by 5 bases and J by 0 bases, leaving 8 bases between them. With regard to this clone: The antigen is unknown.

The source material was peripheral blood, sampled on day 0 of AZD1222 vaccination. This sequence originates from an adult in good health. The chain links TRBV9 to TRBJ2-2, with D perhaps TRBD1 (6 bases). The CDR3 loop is CASRQGSNTGELFF. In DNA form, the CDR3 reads TGTGCCAGCAGACAGGGTTCGAACACCGGGGAGCTGTTTTTT.